The source of this T cell receptor (beta chain) is a study of blood T cell repertoires in COVID-19 (dated by TCRdb to between 2020 and 2021). A note on the overall study: The collaborator samples originated in the United States, Italy and Spain and spanned the acute and convalescent phases of COVID-19. The material from the prospective study consisted of cDNA or gDNA derived from T cells, B-cell-depleted T cells, or PBMCs. Subjects who had been exposed to COVID-19, were actively infected with it, or had recovered from it provided the deeply sampled blood TCRbeta repertoires that made up the dataset. The repertoires were released in a freely available public database intended as a resource for research on the immune response to SARS-CoV-2. Samples were obtained from the ongoing ImmuneRACE study (first 160 participants) and from some 1,200 subjects provided by 6 global collaborators. The sample metadata nearly always contained a de-identified subject ID, COVID-19 status, age in years and sex. Where available, HLA class I and class II types were obtained from metadata supplied by the sample provider rather than from assay-based typing. Study-wide findings and limitations: How much clinical and demographic metadata was included differed by source and by participant, and the metadata was provided uncurated.

Each collaborating institution followed its own protocols to collect whole blood in K2EDTA tubes. Collaborator samples were shipped for TCRbeta analysis as frozen whole blood, isolated PBMCs, or DNA extracted from either sample type. Turning to this clone: Its antigen remains undetermined. Within one base of it there is no much larger clone, and no base qualities were kept.

TCRbeta CDR3 regions were amplified from genomic DNA using the immunoSEQ Assay, a bias-controlled multiplex PCR. Per the source publication's procedure: Within the assay, amplification of reference gene primers was used to estimate how many nucleated cells each sample contained. Sequence reads were collapsed and filtered to measure the absolute abundance of every unique TCRbeta CDR3 rearrangement. For each sample, productive Simpson clonality was calculated as the square root of Simpson's diversity index over productive rearrangements. TCRdb took this table from immuneACCESS and kept in-frame rearrangements with V and J called. Such tables lack part of the clones; where checked against another copy, unresolved V genes explain under half of the gap, and the rest is unexplained. That table supplies the V and J calls and clone size; D and trimming were determined from the DNA. The sample contains under 150,000 clones, about 89% of them found a single time. The ten top clones hold less than 20% of the sample.

Input material: peripheral blood. The sequence was collected from a man aged 50-59 years with active or convalescent COVID-19.

The sequenced DNA is TGCGCCAGCAGCCCGACTGGGACAAGCAATGAAAAACTGTTTTTT. Its amino acids are CASSPTGTSNEKLFF. Recombination linked TRBV5-1 to TRBJ1-4; 6 matching bases give a weak D call of TRBD1. V drops 4 bases and J drops 5 bases, leaving 15 bases in between. The CDR3 measures 15 amino acids from cysteine to phenylalanine. Of the read, only the CDR3 DNA is kept; its 45 bases are in frame from base 1. CDR1 SGHRS and CDR2 YFSETQ are derived from the germline V gene.